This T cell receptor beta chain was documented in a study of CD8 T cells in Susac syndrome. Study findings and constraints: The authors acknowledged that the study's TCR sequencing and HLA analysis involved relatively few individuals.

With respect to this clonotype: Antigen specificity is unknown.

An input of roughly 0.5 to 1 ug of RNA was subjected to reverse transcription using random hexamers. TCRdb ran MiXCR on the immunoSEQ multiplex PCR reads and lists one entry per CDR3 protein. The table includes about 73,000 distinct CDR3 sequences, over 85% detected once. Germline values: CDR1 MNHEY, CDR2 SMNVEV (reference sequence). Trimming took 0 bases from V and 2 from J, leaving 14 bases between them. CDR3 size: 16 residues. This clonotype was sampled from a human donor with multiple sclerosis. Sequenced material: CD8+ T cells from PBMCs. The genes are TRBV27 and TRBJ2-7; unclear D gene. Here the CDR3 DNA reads TGTGCCAGCAGTTTATCTGGGCTAAAGTCTACCTACGAGCAGTACTTC. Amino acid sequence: CASSLSGLKSTYEQYF.